Presented here are 17 T cell receptor beta chains from one specimen sequenced in a study of blood T cell repertoires in COVID-19. The method was immunoSEQ multiplex PCR; TCRdb's version includes in-frame clones alone and lacks a portion of them. The sample shows almost 350,000 clones, about nine tenths of them seen only once. Sequences were obtained from peripheral blood. These receptors were collected from a woman aged 60-70 years with COVID-19, enrolled during active disease.

The chain couples TRBV5-1 to TRBJ1-5; D might be TRBD1 (5 bases). Looked up from germline, CDR1 is SGHRS and CDR2 is YFSETQ. CDR3 length: 15 residues. The V and J ends lost 3 bases and 2 bases respectively, with 12 bases between them. The CDR3 loop is CASSWGVGGNQPQHF. In DNA form, the CDR3 reads TGCGCCAGCAGCTGGGGGGTAGGAGGCAATCAGCCCCAGCATTTT.

This chain links TRBV4-1 with TRBJ1-1; TRBD1 matches at 9 bases. Germline CDR1 is MGHRA and CDR2 is YSYEKL. The CDR3 contains 15 residues. V was clipped by 2 bases and J by 7 bases; unmatched bases: 8. CDR3 in DNA: TGCGCCAGCAGCCAAACTGGGACAGGGAGTCGTGAAGCTTTCTTT. Its protein product is CASSQTGTGSREAFF.

This clone turned up a few times. This rearrangement joins TRBV28 to TRBJ1-5, with a tentative D call TRBD1 (6 bases). The CDR3 has 14 amino acids. CDR1 is MDHEN, CDR2 SYDVKM, per germline. The germline V and J ends were trimmed by 6 bases and 6 bases, with 15 bases remaining between them. The CDR3 DNA sequence: TGTGCCAGCAGGGGGGGGCAGGGCGCTCAGCCCCAGCATTTT. It codes for CASRGGQGAQPQHF.

V and J are TRBV9 and TRBJ2-1; unclear D gene. The CDR3 is 13 amino acids. V gave up 0 bases and J gave up 9 bases, with 10 bases separating them. In germline, CDR1 is SGDLS, CDR2 YYNGEE. CDR3 residues: CASSVGGFSEQFF. The CDR3 nucleotides are TGTGCCAGCAGCGTAGGTGGTTTTAGTGAGCAGTTCTTC.

This chain uses TRBV24-1 with TRBJ1-1, with 7 bases fitting TRBD1. The junction had 3 bases not matched to a gene; V was cut back by 1 base and J by 8 bases. There are 13 residues in the CDR3. Germline lookup yields CDR1 KGHDR and CDR2 SFDVKD. The CDR3 region has the DNA TGTGCCACCAGTGATTTAGGACAGGTCGAAGCTTTCTTT. Amino acid sequence: CATSDLGQVEAFF.

The chain is built from TRBV3-1 (or the pseudogene TRBV3-2) and TRBJ1-2; D not certain. This CDR3 region has 14 residues. Trimming stripped 6 bases from V and 8 bases from J, with 19 bases between. The germline CDR1 and CDR2 sequences are LGHDT and YNNKEL (reference sequence). The CDR3 sequence is CASSPGVGPRGYTF. In DNA form, the CDR3 reads TGTGCCAGCAGTCCCGGGGTAGGGCCCAGAGGCTACACCTTC.

This rearrangement joins TRBV3-1 (or the pseudogene TRBV3-2) to TRBJ2-2; D might be TRBD1 (6 bases). The CDR3 is made up of 15 amino acids. V was shortened by 5 bases and J by 3 bases, with 13 bases between the two germline ends. CDR1 and CDR2 from the germline V gene are LGHDT and YNNKEL (reference sequence). DNA for the CDR3: TGTGCCAGCAGCTCAAGACAGGCGTACACCGGGGAGCTGTTTTTT. Encoded protein: CASSSRQAYTGELFF.

This chain joins TRBV4-1 and TRBJ2-3, with 9 bases lining up with TRBD2. The ends lost 1 base at V and 6 bases at J; junction bases unmatched: 5. The CDR3 totals 15 residues. The germline V gene encodes CDR1 MGHRA and CDR2 YSYEKL. CDR3: CASSQGAGGVDTQYF. In DNA, the CDR3 is TGCGCCAGCAGCCAAGGAGCGGGGGGTGTGGATACGCAGTATTTT.

This clone was recorded once. The chain joins TRBV11-3 to TRBJ2-5; D not resolved. V was cut by 1 base and J by 4 bases, with 16 bases left in between. The CDR3 contains 16 residues. The V gene's germline CDR1 is SGHNT and CDR2 YENEEA. The CDR3 coding sequence is TGTGCCAGCAGCTTAGGGTCAGCTATTACGGGAGAGACCCAGTACTTC. Translating it yields CASSLGSAITGETQYF.

The chain joins TRBV30 to TRBJ1-5, with 8 bases lining up with TRBD1. V lost 3 bases, J lost 3 bases, and 7 bases stayed unmatched. Germline-derived CDR1 and CDR2 are GTSNPN and SVGIG (reference sequence). The CDR3 totals 15 residues. This CDR3 is CAWSAGQAFNQPQHF. In DNA form, the CDR3 reads TGTGCCTGGAGCGCGGGACAGGCATTCAATCAGCCCCAGCATTTT.

The chain recombines TRBV25-1 with TRBJ1-2; D is unclear. This CDR3 spans 11 amino acids. Germline CDR1 is MGHDK and CDR2 is SYGVNS. V was shortened by 6 bases and J by 8 bases, with 10 bases between the two germline ends. The CDR3 sequence: CASRGGIGYTF. The CDR3 DNA is TGTGCCAGCAGGGGAGGGATAGGCTACACCTTC.

The rearrangement joins TRBV13 to TRBJ1-2, with 7 bases aligning to TRBD1. This CDR3 is built from 16 residues. Germline-derived CDR1 and CDR2 are PRHDT and FYEKMQ (reference sequence). The V and J ends lost 1 base and 2 bases, in that order; junction bases with no gene match: 7. CDR3 in DNA: TGTGCCAGCAGCTTAGTGGGTCACAGGGGAAACTATGGCTACACCTTC. Amino acids: CASSLVGHRGNYGYTF.

This sequence joins TRBV14 and TRBJ2-7; maybe TRBD2 (7 bases). The length of the CDR3 is 14 residues. Trimming stripped 5 bases from V and 4 bases from J, with 15 bases between. Germline CDR1 reads SGHDN; CDR2 reads FVKESK. The CDR3 sequence is CASSDPGGKYEQYF. The DNA for the CDR3 is TGTGCCAGCAGCGATCCGGGGGGCAAGTACGAGCAGTACTTC. The full variable domain, completed using reference TRBV14 and TRBJ2-7, is EAGVTQFPSHSVIEKGQTVTLRCDPISGHDNLYWYRRVMGKEIKFLLHFVKESKQDESGMPNNRFLAERTGGTYSTLKVQPAELEDSGVYFCASSDPGGKYEQYFGPGTRLTVT.

The chain recombines TRBV28 with TRBJ1-6, with a weak D call TRBD1 (6 bases). Per the germline V gene, CDR1 is MDHEN and CDR2 is SYDVKM. V lost 8 bases to trimming and J lost 5 bases, with 13 bases between them. The CDR3 extends over 14 amino acids. For the CDR3, the DNA is TGTGCCAGCGGACCCCAGGGGAATAATTCACCCCTCCACTTT. This codes for CASGPQGNNSPLHF.

This clone appeared a single time. The chain carries TRBV18 and TRBJ1-2; 10 nucleotides line up with TRBD1. Trimming at V came to 2 bases and at J to 4 bases, leaving 10 bases not matched to a gene. Germline values: CDR1 KGHSH, CDR2 LQKENI. The CDR3 is made up of 17 amino acids. This CDR3 reads CASSPFSETGGVYGYTF. In nucleotides, the CDR3 is TGTGCCAGCTCACCATTTTCCGAGACAGGGGGCGTCTATGGCTACACCTTC.

The chain couples TRBV30 to TRBJ1-2, with 8 bases aligning to TRBD1. Germline V gene sequence: CDR1 GTSNPN, CDR2 SVGIG (reference sequence). This CDR3 has 17 residues. J was trimmed by 2 bases and V by 3 bases; bases with no gene match: 14. The CDR3 bases are TGTGCCTGGAGGGAGACCTTATACCGGGACAGGAACTATGGCTACACCTTC. It yields the protein CAWRETLYRDRNYGYTF.

The chain links TRBV11-1 to TRBJ1-2; TRBD1 matches 7 bases. The trim removed 0 bases at V and 13 bases at J, leaving 5 bases unmatched. Germline CDR1 and CDR2: SGHAT and FQDESV (reference sequence). The CDR3 extends over 12 amino acids. CDR3 sequence reads: CASSLAGTDITF. Written as DNA, the CDR3 is TGTGCCAGCAGCTTAGCGGGGACAGACATCACCTTC.